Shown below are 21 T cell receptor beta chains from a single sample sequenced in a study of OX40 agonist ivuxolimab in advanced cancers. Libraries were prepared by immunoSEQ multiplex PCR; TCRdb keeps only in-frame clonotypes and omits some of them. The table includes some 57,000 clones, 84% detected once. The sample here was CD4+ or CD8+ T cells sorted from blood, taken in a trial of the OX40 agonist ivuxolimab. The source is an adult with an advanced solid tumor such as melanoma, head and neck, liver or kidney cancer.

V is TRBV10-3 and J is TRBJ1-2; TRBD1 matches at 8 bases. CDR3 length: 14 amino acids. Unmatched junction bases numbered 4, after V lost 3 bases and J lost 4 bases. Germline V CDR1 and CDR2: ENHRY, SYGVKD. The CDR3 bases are TGTGCCATCAGTGAAGACAGGGGCAGCTATGGCTACACCTTC. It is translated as CAISEDRGSYGYTF.

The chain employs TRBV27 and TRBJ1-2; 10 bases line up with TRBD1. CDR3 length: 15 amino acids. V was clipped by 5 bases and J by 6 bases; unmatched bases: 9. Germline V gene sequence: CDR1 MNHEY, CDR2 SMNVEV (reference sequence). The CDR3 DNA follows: TGTGCCAGCAGTCTCCTGACAGGGGGCGACCATGGCTACACCTTC. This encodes CASSLLTGGDHGYTF.

The CDR3 DNA is TGTGCCAGCAGTCGATCCGGCTACGAGCAGTACTTC. Translation: CASSRSGYEQYF. The chain links TRBV2 to TRBJ2-7; D gene ambiguous. Germline V lookup: CDR1 SNHLY, CDR2 FYNNEI. With 5 bases removed from V and 3 bases from J, the gap between germline ends came to 8 bases. The CDR3 extends over 12 amino acids.

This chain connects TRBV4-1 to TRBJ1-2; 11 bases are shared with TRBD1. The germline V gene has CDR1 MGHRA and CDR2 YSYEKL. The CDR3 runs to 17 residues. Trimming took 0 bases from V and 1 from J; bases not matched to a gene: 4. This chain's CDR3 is CASSQDGQGARNYGYTF. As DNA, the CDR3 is TGCGCCAGCAGCCAAGATGGACAGGGGGCGCGTAACTATGGCTACACCTTC.

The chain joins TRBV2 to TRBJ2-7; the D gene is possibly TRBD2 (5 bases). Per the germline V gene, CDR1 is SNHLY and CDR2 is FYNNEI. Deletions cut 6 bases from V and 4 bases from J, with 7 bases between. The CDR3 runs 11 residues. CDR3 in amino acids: CASRVAYEQYF. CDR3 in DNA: TGTGCCAGCAGGGTAGCGTACGAGCAGTACTTC.

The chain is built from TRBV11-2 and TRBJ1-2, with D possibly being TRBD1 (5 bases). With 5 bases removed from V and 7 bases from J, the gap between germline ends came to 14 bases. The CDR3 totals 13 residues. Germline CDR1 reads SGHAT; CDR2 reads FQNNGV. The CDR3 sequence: CASSGRTRGGYTF. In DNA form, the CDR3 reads TGTGCCAGCAGCGGTCGAACGAGGGGTGGCTACACCTTC. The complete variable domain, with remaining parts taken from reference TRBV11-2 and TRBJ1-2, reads EAGVAQSPRYKIIEKRQSVAFWCNPISGHATLYWYQQILGQGPKLLIQFQNNGVVDDSQLPKDRFSAERLKGVDSTLKIQPAKLEDSAVYLCASSGRTRGGYTFGSGTRLTVV.

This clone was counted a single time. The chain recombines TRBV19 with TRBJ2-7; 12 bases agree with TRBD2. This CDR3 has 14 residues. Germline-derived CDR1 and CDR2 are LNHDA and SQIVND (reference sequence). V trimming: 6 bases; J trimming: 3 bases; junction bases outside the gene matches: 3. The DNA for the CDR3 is TGTGCCAGTAGCCGACTAGCGGGGGACTACGAGCAGTACTTC. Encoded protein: CASSRLAGDYEQYF. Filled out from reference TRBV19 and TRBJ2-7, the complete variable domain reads DGGITQSPKYLFRKEGQNVTLSCEQNLNHDAMYWYRQDPGQGLRLIYYSQIVNDFQKGDIAEGYSVSREKKESFPLTVTSAQKNPTAFYLCASSRLAGDYEQYFGPGTRLTVT.

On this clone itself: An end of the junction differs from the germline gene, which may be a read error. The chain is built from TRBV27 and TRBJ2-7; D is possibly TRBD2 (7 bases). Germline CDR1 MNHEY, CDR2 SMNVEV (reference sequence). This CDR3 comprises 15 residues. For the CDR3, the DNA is TGTGCCGGCAGACAAGGGGGGGTATCCTCCTACGAGCAGTACTTC. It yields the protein CAGRQGGVSSYEQYF.

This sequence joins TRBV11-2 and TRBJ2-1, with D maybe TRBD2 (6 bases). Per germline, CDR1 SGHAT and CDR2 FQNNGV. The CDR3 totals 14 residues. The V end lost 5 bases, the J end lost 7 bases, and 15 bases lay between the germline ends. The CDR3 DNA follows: TGTGCCAGCAGCCGCGAACGCGGGATTAATGAGCAGTTCTTC. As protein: CASSRERGINEQFF.

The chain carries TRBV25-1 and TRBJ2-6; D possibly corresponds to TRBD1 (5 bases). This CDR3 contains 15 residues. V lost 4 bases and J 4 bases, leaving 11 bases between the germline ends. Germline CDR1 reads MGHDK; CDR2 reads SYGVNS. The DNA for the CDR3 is TGTGCCAGCAGTGTAGTGGGGCTGGGGGCCAACGTCCTGACTTTC. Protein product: CASSVVGLGANVLTF.

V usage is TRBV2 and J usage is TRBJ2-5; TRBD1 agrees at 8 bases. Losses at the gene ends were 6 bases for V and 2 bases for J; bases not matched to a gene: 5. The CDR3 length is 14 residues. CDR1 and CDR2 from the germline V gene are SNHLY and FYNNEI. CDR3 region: CASRHRGTQETQYF. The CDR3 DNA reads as TGTGCCAGCAGGCACAGGGGGACGCAAGAGACCCAGTACTTC. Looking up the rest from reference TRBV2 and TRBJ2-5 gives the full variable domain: EPEVTQTPSHQVTQMGQEVILRCVPISNHLYFYWYRQILGQKVEFLVSFYNNEISEKSEIFDDQFSVERPDGSNFTLKIRSTKLEDSAMYFCASRHRGTQETQYFGPGTRLLVL.

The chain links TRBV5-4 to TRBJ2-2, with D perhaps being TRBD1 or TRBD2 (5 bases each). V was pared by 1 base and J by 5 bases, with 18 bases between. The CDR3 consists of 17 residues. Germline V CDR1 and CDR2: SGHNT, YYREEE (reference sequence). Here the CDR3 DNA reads TGTGCCAGCAGCTTGCCAGGGTCCGGGATTGTGACCGGGGAGCTGTTTTTT. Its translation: CASSLPGSGIVTGELFF.

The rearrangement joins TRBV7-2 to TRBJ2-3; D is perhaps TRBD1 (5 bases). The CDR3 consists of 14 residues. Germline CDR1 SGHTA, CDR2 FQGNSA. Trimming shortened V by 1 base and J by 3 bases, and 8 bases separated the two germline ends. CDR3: CASSLGAGTDTQYF. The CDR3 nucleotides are TGTGCCAGCAGCTTAGGGGCAGGGACAGATACGCAGTATTTT. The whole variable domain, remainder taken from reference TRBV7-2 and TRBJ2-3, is GAGVSQSPSNKVTEKGKDVELRCDPISGHTALYWYRQSLGQGLEFLIYFQGNSAPDKSGLPSDRFSAERTGGSVSTLTIQRTQQEDSAVYLCASSLGAGTDTQYFGPGTRLTVL.

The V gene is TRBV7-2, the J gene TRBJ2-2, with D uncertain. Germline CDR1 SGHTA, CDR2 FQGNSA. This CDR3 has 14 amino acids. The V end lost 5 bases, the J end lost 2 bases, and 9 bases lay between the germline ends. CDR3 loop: CASSPSLNTGELFF. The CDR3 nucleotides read TGTGCCAGCAGCCCCTCTCTAAACACCGGGGAGCTGTTTTTT.

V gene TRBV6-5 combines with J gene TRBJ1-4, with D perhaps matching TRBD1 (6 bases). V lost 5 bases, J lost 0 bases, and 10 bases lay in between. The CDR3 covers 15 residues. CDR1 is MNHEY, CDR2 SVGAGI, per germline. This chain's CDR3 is CASSQRDTTNEKLFF. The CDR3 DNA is TGTGCCAGCAGTCAACGGGACACAACTAATGAAAAACTGTTTTTT.

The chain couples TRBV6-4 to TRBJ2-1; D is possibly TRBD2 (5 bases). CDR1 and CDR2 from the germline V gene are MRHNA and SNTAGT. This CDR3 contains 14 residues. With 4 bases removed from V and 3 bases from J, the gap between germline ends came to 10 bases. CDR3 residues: CASSGGQIYNEQFF. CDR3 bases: TGTGCCAGCAGTGGAGGGCAAATCTACAATGAGCAGTTCTTC.

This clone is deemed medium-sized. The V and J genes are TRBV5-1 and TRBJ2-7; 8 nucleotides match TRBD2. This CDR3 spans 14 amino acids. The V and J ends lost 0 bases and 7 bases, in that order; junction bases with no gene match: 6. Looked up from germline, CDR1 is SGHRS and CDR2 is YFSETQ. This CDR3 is CASSLAGTSGEQYF. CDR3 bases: TGCGCCAGCAGCTTGGCTGGGACTAGTGGGGAGCAGTACTTC.

CDR3 DNA sequence: TGCAGTGCTAGAGATCAACCCCTGCAGTACTTC. Amino acid sequence: CSARDQPLQYF. The chain links TRBV20-1 to TRBJ2-7; D gene uncertain. V was trimmed by 0 bases and J by 9 bases, leaving 9 bases between them. Germline CDR1 DFQATT, CDR2 SNEGSKA (reference sequence). This CDR3 spans 11 amino acids.

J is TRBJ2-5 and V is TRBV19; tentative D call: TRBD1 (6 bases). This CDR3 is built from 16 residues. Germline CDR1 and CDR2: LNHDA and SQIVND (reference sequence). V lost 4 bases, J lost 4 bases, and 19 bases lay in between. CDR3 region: CASSSDSTGWGETQYF. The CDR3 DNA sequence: TGTGCCAGTAGTAGCGACTCAACAGGGTGGGGAGAGACCCAGTACTTC.

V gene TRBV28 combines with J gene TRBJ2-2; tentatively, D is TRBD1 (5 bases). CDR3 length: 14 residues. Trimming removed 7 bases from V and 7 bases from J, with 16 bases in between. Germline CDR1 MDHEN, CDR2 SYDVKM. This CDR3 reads CASMGQGKGGELFF. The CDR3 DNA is TGTGCCAGCATGGGTCAGGGCAAGGGCGGGGAGCTGTTTTTT.

The CDR3 protein is CASGRDSSYEQYF. The CDR3 nucleotides read TGTGCCAGCGGCCGGGACTCCTCCTACGAGCAGTACTTC. This rearrangement joins TRBV2 to TRBJ2-7; TRBD2 is a possible D gene (6 bases). The CDR3 is made up of 13 amino acids. Germline lookup yields CDR1 SNHLY and CDR2 FYNNEI. V gave up 8 bases and J gave up 0 bases, with 11 bases separating them.